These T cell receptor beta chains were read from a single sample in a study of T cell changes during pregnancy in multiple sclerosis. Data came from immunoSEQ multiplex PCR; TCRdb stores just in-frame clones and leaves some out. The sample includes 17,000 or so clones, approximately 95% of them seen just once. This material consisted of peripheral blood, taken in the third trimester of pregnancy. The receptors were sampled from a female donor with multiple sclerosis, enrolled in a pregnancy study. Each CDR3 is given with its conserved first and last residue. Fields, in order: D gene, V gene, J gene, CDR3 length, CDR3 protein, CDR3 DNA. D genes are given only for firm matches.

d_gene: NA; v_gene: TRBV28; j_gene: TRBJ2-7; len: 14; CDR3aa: CASSLRELAYEQYF; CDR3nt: TGTGCCAGCAGTTTACGAGAACTAGCCTACGAGCAGTACTTC
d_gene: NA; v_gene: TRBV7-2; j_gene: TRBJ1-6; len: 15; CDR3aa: CASSSFRGSNSPLHF; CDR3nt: TGTGCCAGCAGTTCATTCAGGGGCAGTAATTCACCCCTCCACTTT
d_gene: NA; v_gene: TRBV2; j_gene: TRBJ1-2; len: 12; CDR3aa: CASTVGGLGYTF; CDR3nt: TGTGCCAGCACCGTGGGGGGGCTTGGCTACACCTTC
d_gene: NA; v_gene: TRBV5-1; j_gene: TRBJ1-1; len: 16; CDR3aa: CASSLGRGLLNTEAFF; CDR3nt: TGCGCCAGCAGCTTGGGTCGGGGATTGTTGAACACTGAAGCTTTCTTT
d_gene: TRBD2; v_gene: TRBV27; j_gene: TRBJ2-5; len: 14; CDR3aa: CASRGGVGQETQYF; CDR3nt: TGTGCCAGCAGGGGGGGGGTGGGGCAAGAGACCCAGTACTTC
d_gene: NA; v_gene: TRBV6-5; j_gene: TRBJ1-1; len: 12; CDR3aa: CASSTGNTEAFF; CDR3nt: TGTGCCAGCAGTACAGGGAACACTGAAGCTTTCTTT
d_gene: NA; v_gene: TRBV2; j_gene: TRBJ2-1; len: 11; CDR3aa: CASSEYNEQFF; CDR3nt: TGTGCCAGCAGTGAATATAATGAGCAGTTCTTC
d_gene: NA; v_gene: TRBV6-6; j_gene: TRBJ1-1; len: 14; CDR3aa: CASSLYPTVTEAFF; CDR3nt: TGTGCCAGCAGCCTTTACCCGACAGTTACTGAAGCTTTCTTT
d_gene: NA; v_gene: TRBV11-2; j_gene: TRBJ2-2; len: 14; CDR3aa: CASSLGANTGELFF; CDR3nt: TGTGCCAGCAGCTTAGGCGCGAACACCGGGGAGCTGTTTTTT
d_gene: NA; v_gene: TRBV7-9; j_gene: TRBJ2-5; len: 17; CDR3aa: CASSFRWGLIAQETQYF; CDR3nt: TGTGCCAGCAGCTTTCGGTGGGGGCTTATAGCCCAAGAGACCCAGTACTTC